The 19 T cell receptor beta chains given below trace back to one sample, sequenced in a study of T cells after yellow fever vaccination. TCRdb independently ran MiXCR on the 5' RACE reads; one entry per CDR3 protein. Of 240,000 or so distinct CDR3 sequences listed, less than 8.5% are singletons. This material consisted of CD4+ T cells sorted from PBMCs, taken 15 days after the yellow fever booster vaccination. Source of these receptors: a man aged 30-40 years who received the YFV17D yellow fever vaccine.

The J gene is TRBJ2-2, the V gene TRBV7-2; D not resolved. CDR1 SGHTA and CDR2 FQGNSA come from the germline V gene. There are 13 residues in the CDR3. The V end lost 5 bases, the J end lost 6 bases, and 10 bases lay between the germline ends. CDR3 in DNA: TGTGCCAGCAGCCTTGGACCCCCCGGGGAGCTGTTTTTT. This translates into CASSLGPPGELFF.

The J gene is TRBJ2-2, the V gene TRBV28, with D perhaps matching TRBD1 or TRBD2 (5 bases each). There are 15 residues in the CDR3. Germline V gene data show CDR1 as MDHEN and CDR2 as SYDVKM. Trimming took off 5 bases at V and 0 bases at J, with 10 bases between the two ends. CDR3 sequence reads: CASSPPGPNTGELFF. The CDR3 DNA reads TGTGCCAGCAGTCCCCCGGGGCCGAACACCGGGGAGCTGTTTTTT.

This clonotype was picked up a small number of times. The chain joins TRBV7-2 to TRBJ2-5; weak D call: TRBD2 (6 bases). V was pared by 4 bases and J by 0 bases, with 12 bases between. Germline V CDR1 and CDR2: SGHTA, FQGNSA. The CDR3 sequence is 15 residues long. The CDR3 reads CASSSGGWYQETQYF. As DNA, the CDR3 is TGTGCCAGCAGCTCCGGGGGATGGTACCAAGAGACCCAGTACTTC.

This clonotype has more than one count but fewer than ten. V is TRBV20-1 and J is TRBJ2-1; D possibly corresponds to TRBD1 (6 bases). Germline CDR1 is DFQATT and CDR2 is SNEGSKA (reference sequence). The germline V and J ends were trimmed by 5 bases and 4 bases, with 18 bases remaining between them. There are 15 residues in the CDR3. CDR3 nucleotide sequence: TGCAGTGCTGGTCAGCCGAGGACAGTTTACAATGAGCAGTTCTTC. This encodes CSAGQPRTVYNEQFF.

This clonotype was seen a few times. CDR3 coding DNA: TGCGCCAGCAGCCCTCAAAGGGGTGGGGAGACCCAGTACTTC. Protein sequence: CASSPQRGGETQYF. V is TRBV5-1 and J is TRBJ2-5, with D possibly matching TRBD1 (5 bases). V was pared by 4 bases and J by 5 bases, with 15 bases between. This CDR3 is 14 amino acids long. Germline CDR1 SGHRS, CDR2 YFSETQ. Drawing the rest from reference TRBV5-1 and TRBJ2-5, the complete variable domain is KAGVTQTPRYLIKTRGQQVTLSCSPISGHRSVSWYQQTPGQGLQFLFEYFSETQRNKGNFPGRFSGRQFSNSRSEMNVSTLELGDSALYLCASSPQRGGETQYFGPGTRLLVL.

This clonotype has only a few counts. The chain joins TRBV19 to TRBJ2-5, with D unresolved. The ends were cut back, 9 bases at V and 7 bases at J, with 18 bases in the middle. CDR3 length: 13 amino acids. Germline-derived CDR1 and CDR2 are LNHDA and SQIVND (reference sequence). CDR3 nucleotide sequence: TGTGCCAGCCAGCAGGCCCCTAAAGGGACCCAGTACTTC. Translated: CASQQAPKGTQYF. Combining the CDR3 with reference TRBV19 and TRBJ2-5 gives the whole variable domain DGGITQSPKYLFRKEGQNVTLSCEQNLNHDAMYWYRQDPGQGLRLIYYSQIVNDFQKGDIAEGYSVSREKKESFPLTVTSAQKNPTAFYLCASQQAPKGTQYFGPGTRLLVL.

This clonotype was counted between two and nine times. This chain joins TRBV7-2 and TRBJ2-5; D gene ambiguous. The germline V gene encodes CDR1 SGHTA and CDR2 FQGNSA. This CDR3 spans 15 amino acids. The V gene lost 0 bases and the J gene lost 2 bases, with 10 bases spanning the gap. The DNA of the CDR3 is TGTGCCAGCAGCTTAGCGGGCCTTGGGCAAGAGACCCAGTACTTC. Residues: CASSLAGLGQETQYF.

Points on this clonotype: This sequence may be a read error, since a much larger clone differs from it by one base. The conserved final phenylalanine or tryptophan is absent from the CDR3, which likely points to a read error. This chain joins TRBV5-1 and TRBJ2-2; D gene uncertain. The CDR3 loop spans 15 amino acids. Trimming cost V 4 bases and J 5 bases, with 15 bases left between them. CDR1 and CDR2 (germline): SGHRS, YFSETQ. The CDR3 DNA reads as TGCGCCAGCAGCAAAGGCGCGGCTGAGACCGGGGAGCTGTTTCTT. This encodes CASSKGAAETGELFL.

This clonotype was counted between two and nine times. The genes are TRBV3-1 and TRBJ2-1, with 9 bases aligning to TRBD2. The CDR3 loop spans 16 amino acids. After removal of 4 bases from V and 5 bases from J, the junction contained 9 bases not matched to a gene. Germline values: CDR1 LGHDT, CDR2 YNNKEL (reference sequence). DNA for the CDR3: TGTGCCAGCAGCCTCCCGGGACTAGCATATGACAATGAGCAGTTCTTC. Its translation is CASSLPGLAYDNEQFF.

This clonotype has at least ten counts. The chain combines TRBV5-1 with TRBJ2-7; tentative D call: TRBD2 (5 bases). The germline V and J ends were trimmed by 4 bases and 5 bases, with 16 bases remaining between them. The CDR3 runs to 14 residues. Germline lookup yields CDR1 SGHRS and CDR2 YFSETQ. CDR3 sequence (DNA): TGCGCCAGCAGCCGGGGAGCCACCCGCGACGAGCAGTACTTC. This translates into CASSRGATRDEQYF. Full variable domain (outside the CDR3, taken from reference TRBV5-1 and TRBJ2-7): KAGVTQTPRYLIKTRGQQVTLSCSPISGHRSVSWYQQTPGQGLQFLFEYFSETQRNKGNFPGRFSGRQFSNSRSEMNVSTLELGDSALYLCASSRGATRDEQYFGPGTRLTVT.

The chain links TRBV7-2 to TRBJ2-7; D is uncertain. Germline values: CDR1 SGHTA, CDR2 FQGNSA. Trimming shortened V by 3 bases and J by 3 bases, and 6 bases separated the two germline ends. This CDR3 spans 12 amino acids. As DNA, the CDR3 is TGTGCCAGCAGCTTTCTCGGCTACGAGCAGTACTTC. This translates into CASSFLGYEQYF.

The chain has TRBV5-1 and TRBJ1-1; no clear D. Germline CDR1 reads SGHRS; CDR2 reads YFSETQ. The ends were cut back, 4 bases at V and 5 bases at J, with 18 bases in the middle. This CDR3 has 15 amino acids. The CDR3 bases are TGCGCCAGCAGCAGAATGACAAACTCTGGGACTGAAGCTTTCTTT. It yields the protein CASSRMTNSGTEAFF.

This clonotype has ten or more counts. V and J are TRBV29-1 and TRBJ2-6; D might be TRBD1 (5 bases). This CDR3 has 15 amino acids. Per the germline V gene, CDR1 is SQVTM and CDR2 is ANQGSEA. The ends were cut back, 4 bases at V and 0 bases at J, with 10 bases in the middle. The CDR3: CSVGKGSSGANVLTF. CDR3 in DNA: TGCAGCGTTGGGAAGGGGTCCTCTGGGGCCAACGTCCTGACTTTC.

The CDR3 coding sequence is TGTGCCAGTAGTGCGGGCCCCTTCTCTGGGGCCAACGTCCTGACTTTC. Translated, it gives CASSAGPFSGANVLTF. The V call is TRBV19, the J call TRBJ2-6; a possible D gene is TRBD2 (5 bases). V lost 5 bases and J lost 0, with 11 bases in between. There are 16 residues in the CDR3. Germline CDR1 LNHDA, CDR2 SQIVND (reference sequence).

This clonotype was seen only a few times. J is TRBJ1-2 and V is TRBV18; D may be TRBD1 (5 bases). The V end was cut by 3 bases, the J end by 2 bases, with 10 bases between. From germline, CDR1 is KGHSH and CDR2 LQKENI. The CDR3 runs 14 residues. The CDR3 region has the DNA TGTGCCAGCTCACCTGGGGGTGCCAACTATGGCTACACCTTC. It codes for CASSPGGANYGYTF.

This clonotype was seen many times. V is TRBV20-1 and J is TRBJ2-3, with D possibly matching TRBD2 (5 bases). The CDR3 loop spans 13 amino acids. The V end was cut by 6 bases, the J end by 1 base, with 11 bases between. Germline CDR1 and CDR2: DFQATT and SNEGSKA (reference sequence). CDR3 coding DNA: TGCAGTGCCATTCTGGAGGGCACAGATACGCAGTATTTT. Encoded protein: CSAILEGTDTQYF.

This clonotype was observed many times. The rearrangement links TRBV5-6 to TRBJ2-5; no clear D gene. The germline V and J ends were trimmed by 1 base and 4 bases, with 14 bases remaining between them. CDR1 and CDR2 from the germline V gene are SGHDT and YYEEEE. The CDR3 sequence is 15 residues long. CDR3: CASSLPPRVVETQYF. CDR3 sequence (DNA): TGTGCCAGCAGCTTGCCTCCTAGGGTGGTAGAGACCCAGTACTTC.

This clonotype has at least ten counts. This rearrangement joins TRBV7-2 to TRBJ2-7, with TRBD2 matching 7 bases. The CDR3 is made up of 16 amino acids. V shed 5 bases and J 0 bases; nucleotides not matched to a gene: 10. Per germline, CDR1 SGHTA and CDR2 FQGNSA. CDR3 bases: TGTGCCAGCAGCCCAGGTAGCGGGTCTAGCTCCTACGAGCAGTACTTC. Its translation is CASSPGSGSSSYEQYF.

The sample holds many counts of this clonotype. This chain uses TRBV28 with TRBJ2-5; D might be TRBD1 (6 bases). V was shortened by 4 bases and J by 5 bases, with 11 bases between the two germline ends. Looked up from germline, CDR1 is MDHEN and CDR2 is SYDVKM. The CDR3 consists of 13 residues. In DNA form, the CDR3 reads TGTGCCAGCAGTTCCGGGCAGGGGGAGACCCAGTACTTC. It translates to CASSSGQGETQYF.